This T cell receptor beta chain stems from a study of human T cells and chemical hapten exposure. As to time point: healthy volunteer bleed at 2 weeks. Total RNA came from unfractionated whole blood. Each CDR3 protein gets one entry after TCRdb re-called the RACE reads with MiXCR. Of around 130,000 distinct CDR3 sequences listed, approximately 9.5% were seen once; the top ten hold around 1.7%. The germline CDR1 and CDR2 sequences are SGHAT and FQNNGV. The CDR3 totals 19 residues. Trimming pared 1 base from V and 2 bases from J, leaving 22 bases between. The chain is built from TRBV11-2 and TRBJ2-3; no definite D call. Sequencing was done on a sample of whole blood. The TCR originated in a male donor in good health. Some clones in this sample may be carry-over from other donors' samples. CDR3 bases: TGTGCCAGCAGCTTAGGTGACCTACAGAGACCCCGTCTCACAGATACGCAGTATTTT. Translated: CASSLGDLQRPRLTDTQYF.